This T cell receptor beta chain was recovered during a study of cytomegalovirus exposure and HLA in healthy donors. Each donor's status was that of a healthy bone marrow donor. Both 60 Vbeta primers and 13 Jbeta primers went into the PCR. Sequencing used immunoSEQ multiplex PCR; TCRdb keeps in-frame clones, though not all of them. This table has about 110,000 clones, over 75% appearing once. Findings and limits, study-wide: A later analysis by the authors found several of the most significant clusters apparently linked to common viral pathogens. Association with HLA alleles at 0.05 false discovery rate was found for 16,951 TCR beta sequences in a later analysis. As a later analysis revealed, most CMV-associated TCR beta chains appeared HLA-restricted.

This clone has a single count. Antigen unknown. Sequenced: PBMCs. The TCR was taken from a woman under 40 in good health and CMV-seropositive.

The CDR3 spells CASSPQLRTSGSGNEQFF. The CDR3 DNA reads TGTGCCAGCAGTCCCCAACTCCGGACTAGCGGGAGTGGCAATGAGCAGTTCTTC. The chain employs TRBV27 and TRBJ2-1; 13 positions match TRBD2. Germline V CDR1 and CDR2: MNHEY, SMNVEV (reference sequence). V gave up 5 bases and J gave up 6 bases; unmatched junction bases: 13. The CDR3 spans 18 residues.